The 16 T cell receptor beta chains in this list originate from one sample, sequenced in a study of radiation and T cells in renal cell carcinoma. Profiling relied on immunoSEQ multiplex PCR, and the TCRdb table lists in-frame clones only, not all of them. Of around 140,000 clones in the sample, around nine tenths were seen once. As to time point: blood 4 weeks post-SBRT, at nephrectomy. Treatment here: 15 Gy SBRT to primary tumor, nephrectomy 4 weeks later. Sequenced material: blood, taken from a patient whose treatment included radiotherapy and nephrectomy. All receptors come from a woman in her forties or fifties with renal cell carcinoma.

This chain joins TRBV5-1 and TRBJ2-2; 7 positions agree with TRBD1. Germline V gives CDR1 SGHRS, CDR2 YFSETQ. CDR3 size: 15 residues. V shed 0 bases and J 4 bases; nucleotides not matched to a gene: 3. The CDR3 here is CASSLVQGTTGELFF. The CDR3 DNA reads TGCGCCAGCAGCTTGGTACAGGGGACCACCGGGGAGCTGTTTTTT. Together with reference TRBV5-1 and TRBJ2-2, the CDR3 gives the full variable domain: KAGVTQTPRYLIKTRGQQVTLSCSPISGHRSVSWYQQTPGQGLQFLFEYFSETQRNKGNFPGRFSGRQFSNSRSEMNVSTLELGDSALYLCASSLVQGTTGELFFGEGSRLTVL.

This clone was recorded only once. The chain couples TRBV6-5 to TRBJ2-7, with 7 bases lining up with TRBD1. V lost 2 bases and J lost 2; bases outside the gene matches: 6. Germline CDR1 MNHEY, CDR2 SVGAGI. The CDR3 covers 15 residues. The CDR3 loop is CASSYTTGVPYEQYF. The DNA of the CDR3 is TGTGCCAGCAGTTACACAACAGGGGTCCCCTACGAGCAGTACTTC.

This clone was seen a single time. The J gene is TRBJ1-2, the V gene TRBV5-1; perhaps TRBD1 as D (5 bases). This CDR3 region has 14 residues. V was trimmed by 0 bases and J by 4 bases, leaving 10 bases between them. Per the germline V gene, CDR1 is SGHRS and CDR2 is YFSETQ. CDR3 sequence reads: CASSLGGGVYGYTF. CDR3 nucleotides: TGCGCCAGCAGCTTGGGCGGGGGTGTCTATGGCTACACCTTC.

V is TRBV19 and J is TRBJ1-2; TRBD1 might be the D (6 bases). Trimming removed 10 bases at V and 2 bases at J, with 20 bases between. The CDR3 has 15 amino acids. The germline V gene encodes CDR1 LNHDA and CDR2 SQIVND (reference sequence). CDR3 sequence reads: CATTAGGPLNYGYTF. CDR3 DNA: TGTGCCACCACCGCGGGGGGCCCCCTAAACTATGGCTACACCTTC.

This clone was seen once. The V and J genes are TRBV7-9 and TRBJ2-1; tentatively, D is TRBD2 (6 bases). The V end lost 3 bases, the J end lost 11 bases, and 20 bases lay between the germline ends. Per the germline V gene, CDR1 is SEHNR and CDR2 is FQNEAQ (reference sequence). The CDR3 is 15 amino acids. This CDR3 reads CASSLPSVGTSQQFF. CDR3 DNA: TGTGCCAGCAGCTTGCCGAGCGTGGGGACTTCGCAGCAGTTCTTC. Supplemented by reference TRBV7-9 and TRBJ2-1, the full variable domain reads DTGVSQNPRHKITKRGQNVTFRCDPISEHNRLYWYRQTLGQGPEFLTYFQNEAQLEKSRLLSDRFSAERPKGSFSTLEIQRTEQGDSAMYLCASSLPSVGTSQQFFGPGTRLTVL.

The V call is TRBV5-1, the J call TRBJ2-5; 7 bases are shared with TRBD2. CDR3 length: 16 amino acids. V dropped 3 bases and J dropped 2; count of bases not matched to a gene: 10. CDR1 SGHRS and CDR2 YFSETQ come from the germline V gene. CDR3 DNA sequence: TGCGCCAGCAGCTCTCCGGGACTAACGGATCAAGAGACCCAGTACTTC. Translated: CASSSPGLTDQETQYF.

The CDR3 nucleotides read TGTGCCACCAGCAGCGCACTAGCGGGGAGGTACCAAGAGACCCAGTACTTC. Protein sequence: CATSSALAGRYQETQYF. J is TRBJ2-5 and V is TRBV15; 10 bases match TRBD2. Germline trimming cut 3 bases from V and 0 bases from J; bases unmatched to any gene: 7. Germline loops: CDR1 LNHNV, CDR2 YYDKDF (reference sequence). This CDR3 contains 17 residues. Full variable domain (remainder filled in from reference TRBV15 and TRBJ2-5): DAMVIQNPRYQVTQFGKPVTLSCSQTLNHNVMYWYQQKSSQAPKLLFHYYDKDFNNEADTPDNFQSRRPNTSFCFLDIRSPGLGDTAMYLCATSSALAGRYQETQYFGPGTRLLVL.

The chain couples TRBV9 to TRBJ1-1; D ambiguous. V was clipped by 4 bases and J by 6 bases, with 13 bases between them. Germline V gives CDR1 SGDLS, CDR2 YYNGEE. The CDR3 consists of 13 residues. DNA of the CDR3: TGTGCCAGCAGCTCAGAGGGTTTTTCTGAAGCTTTCTTT. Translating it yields CASSSEGFSEAFF.

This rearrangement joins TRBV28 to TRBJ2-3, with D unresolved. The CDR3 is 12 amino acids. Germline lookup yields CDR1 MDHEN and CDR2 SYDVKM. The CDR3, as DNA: TGTGGGACCTCGGGCAGGCAAAATACGCAGTATTTT. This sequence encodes CGTSGRQNTQYF.

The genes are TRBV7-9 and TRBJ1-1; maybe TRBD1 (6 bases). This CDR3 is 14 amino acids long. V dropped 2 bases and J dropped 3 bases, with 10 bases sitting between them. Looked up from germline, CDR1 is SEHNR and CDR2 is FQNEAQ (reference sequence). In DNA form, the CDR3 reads TGTGCCAGCAGCTTATCTGCAGGGGACACTGAAGCTTTCTTT. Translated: CASSLSAGDTEAFF.

In DNA form, the CDR3 reads TGTGCCAGCAGCCTTACCGGGACAGGGTATTATGAGCAGTACTTC. This codes for CASSLTGTGYYEQYF. The chain employs TRBV7-2 and TRBJ2-7, with TRBD1 matching 9 bases. Germline V gene sequence: CDR1 SGHTA, CDR2 FQGNSA. Trimming at V came to 5 bases and at J to 7 bases, leaving 12 bases not matched to a gene. The CDR3 loop spans 15 amino acids.

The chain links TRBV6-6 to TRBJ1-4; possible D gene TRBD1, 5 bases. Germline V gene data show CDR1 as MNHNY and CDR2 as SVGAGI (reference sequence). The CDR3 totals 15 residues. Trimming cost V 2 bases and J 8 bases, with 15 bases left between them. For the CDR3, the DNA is TGTGCCAGCAGTTACCCAGGGACCCCGGGGGAAAAACTGTTTTTT. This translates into CASSYPGTPGEKLFF.

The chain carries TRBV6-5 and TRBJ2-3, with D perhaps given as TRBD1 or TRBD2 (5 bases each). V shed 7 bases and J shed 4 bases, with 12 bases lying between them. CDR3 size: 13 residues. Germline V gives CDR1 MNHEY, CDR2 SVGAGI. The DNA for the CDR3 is TGTGCCAGCAACCCGGGACCCCCAGATACGCAGTATTTT. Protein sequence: CASNPGPPDTQYF.

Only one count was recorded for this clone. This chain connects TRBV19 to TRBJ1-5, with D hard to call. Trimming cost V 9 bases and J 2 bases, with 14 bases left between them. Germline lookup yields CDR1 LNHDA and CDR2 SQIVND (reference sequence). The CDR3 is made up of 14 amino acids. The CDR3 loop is CASKNRSGNQPQHF. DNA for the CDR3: TGTGCCAGCAAGAACCGCTCGGGCAATCAGCCCCAGCATTTT.

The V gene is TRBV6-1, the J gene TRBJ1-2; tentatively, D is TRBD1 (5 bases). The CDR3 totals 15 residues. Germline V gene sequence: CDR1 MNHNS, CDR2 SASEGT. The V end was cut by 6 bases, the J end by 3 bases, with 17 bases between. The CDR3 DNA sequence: TGTGCCAGCAGGACCCAGGGAACAGGTGACTATGGCTACACCTTC. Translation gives CASRTQGTGDYGYTF.

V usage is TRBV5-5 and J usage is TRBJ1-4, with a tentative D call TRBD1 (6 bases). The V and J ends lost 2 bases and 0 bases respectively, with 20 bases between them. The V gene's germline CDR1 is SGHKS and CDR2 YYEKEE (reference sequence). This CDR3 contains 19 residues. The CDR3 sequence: CASSLNRDKPTATNEKLFF. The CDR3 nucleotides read TGTGCCAGCAGCTTAAACCGGGACAAGCCCACCGCAACTAATGAAAAACTGTTTTTT.